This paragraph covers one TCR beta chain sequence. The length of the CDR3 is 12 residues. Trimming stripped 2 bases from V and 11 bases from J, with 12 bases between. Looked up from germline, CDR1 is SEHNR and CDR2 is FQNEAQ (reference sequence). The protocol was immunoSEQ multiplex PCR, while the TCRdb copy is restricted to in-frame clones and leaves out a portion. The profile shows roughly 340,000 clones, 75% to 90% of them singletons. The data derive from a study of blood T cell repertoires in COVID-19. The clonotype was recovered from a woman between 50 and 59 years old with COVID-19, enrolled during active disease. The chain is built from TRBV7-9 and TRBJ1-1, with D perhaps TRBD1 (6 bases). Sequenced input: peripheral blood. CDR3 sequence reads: CASSLLDRRAFF. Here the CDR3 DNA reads TGTGCCAGCAGCTTATTGGACAGACGGGCTTTCTTT. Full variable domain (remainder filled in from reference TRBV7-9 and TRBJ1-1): DTGVSQNPRHKITKRGQNVTFRCDPISEHNRLYWYRQTLGQGPEFLTYFQNEAQLEKSRLLSDRFSAERPKGSFSTLEIQRTEQGDSAMYLCASSLLDRRAFFGQGTRLTVV.